The clone carrying this T cell receptor beta chain came up once. The CDR3 loop spans 17 amino acids. With 2 bases clipped from V and 0 bases from J, the junction kept 9 bases outside the gene matches. From germline, CDR1 is MDHEN and CDR2 SYDVKM. Spike-ins of synthetic TCR analog templates went into each PCR. Some clones are missing from TCRdb's copy, which holds only in-frame ones; the method was immunoSEQ multiplex PCR. The sample records more than 20,000 clones, around nine tenths being singletons. Enrolled patients showed locally advanced or metastatic urothelial carcinoma. The number of samples from each patient was between 1 and 8, taken pretreatment and on-treatment. The data are from a study of PD-L1 blockade in urothelial cancer.

The sequence came from a man aged 50 or older with urothelial cancer. The specimen was PBMCs, collected around atezolizumab (anti-PD-L1) treatment. The chain joins TRBV28 to TRBJ2-5; the match to TRBD2 covers 7 bases. CDR3 in DNA: TGTGCCAGCAGTTTAGACTTAGCTAGCGGATACCAAGAGACCCAGTACTTC. Translation: CASSLDLASGYQETQYF.